The 22 T cell receptor beta chains listed next were all sequenced from one sample in a study of T-cell reconstitution after alpha-beta-depleted transplantation in children. Unique molecular identifiers featured in how the TCRbeta library was prepared. TCRdb recomputed calls from the PCR reads with MiXCR, one row per CDR3 protein. Among 700,000 to 950,000 distinct CDR3 sequences, roughly 15% were seen once, and the ten largest hold roughly 5%. The sample here was PBMCs, mostly from graft donor cells, taken 360 days after TCRalphabeta/CD19-depleted stem cell transplant. All receptors derive from a male patient aged 10-17 years who had a stem cell transplant for acute lymphoblastic leukemia, so the T cells may come from the graft donor.

This clonotype was seen only a few times. The genes are TRBV6-5 and TRBJ1-2; D gene uncertain. Trimming removed 0 bases at V and 4 bases at J, with 9 bases between. The CDR3 consists of 14 residues. Germline V CDR1 and CDR2: MNHEY, SVGAGI. CDR3 protein: CASSYSHSPYGYTF. CDR3 DNA sequence: TGTGCCAGCAGTTACTCGCACAGCCCCTATGGCTACACCTTC.

This clonotype was seen a few times. This sequence joins TRBV6-2 or TRBV6-3 and TRBJ2-7, with TRBD1 matching over 9 bases. Germline trimming cut 0 bases from V and 2 bases from J; bases unmatched to any gene: 8. The germline V gene has CDR1 MNHEY and CDR2 SVGEGT. The CDR3 sequence is 17 residues long. The CDR3 region is CASSYSTGGGFTYEQYF. CDR3 DNA sequence: TGTGCCAGCAGTTACTCGACAGGGGGTGGATTTACCTACGAGCAGTACTTC.

This clonotype was seen more than once but under ten times. The rearrangement links TRBV6-1 to TRBJ1-1, with 10 bases matching TRBD1. V lost 8 bases, J lost 1 base, and 4 bases stayed unmatched. CDR1 is MNHNS, CDR2 SASEGT, per germline. CDR3 size: 14 residues. CDR3 in amino acids: CASGDRGRNTEAFF. CDR3 bases: TGTGCCAGCGGAGACAGGGGGCGGAACACTGAAGCTTTCTTT.

This clonotype has ten or more counts. This chain connects TRBV29-1 to TRBJ2-4; TRBD2 aligns across 10 bases. The CDR3 is made up of 12 amino acids. Germline V gene lookup returns CDR1 SQVTM and CDR2 ANQGSEA. Germline trimming cut 5 bases from V and 6 bases from J; bases unmatched to any gene: 1. The CDR3 protein is CSVSSGRNIQYF. Written as DNA, the CDR3 is TGCAGCGTTTCTAGCGGGAGAAACATTCAGTACTTC.

This chain links TRBV5-1 with TRBJ2-5, with D tentatively TRBD2 (5 bases). CDR1 is SGHRS, CDR2 YFSETQ, per germline. V lost 1 base, J lost 1 base, and 14 bases lay in between. The CDR3 contains 16 residues. CDR3 sequence reads: CASSLRASSPQETQYF. CDR3 in DNA: TGCGCCAGCAGCTTGAGGGCTAGCTCCCCCCAAGAGACCCAGTACTTC. Looking up the rest from reference TRBV5-1 and TRBJ2-5 gives the full variable domain: KAGVTQTPRYLIKTRGQQVTLSCSPISGHRSVSWYQQTPGQGLQFLFEYFSETQRNKGNFPGRFSGRQFSNSRSEMNVSTLELGDSALYLCASSLRASSPQETQYFGPGTRLLVL.

This clonotype was seen a handful of times. The V call is TRBV4-1, the J call TRBJ1-1; the D is unclear. Germline V gene data show CDR1 as MGHRA and CDR2 as YSYEKL. V was clipped by 1 base and J by 1 base, with 13 bases between them. This CDR3 is 16 amino acids long. The CDR3 sequence: CASSQGRVLQNTEAFF. The CDR3 DNA sequence: TGCGCCAGCAGCCAAGGGCGCGTGCTCCAGAACACTGAAGCTTTCTTT.

The chain is built from TRBV12-3 or TRBV12-4 and TRBJ2-3; unclear D gene. V lost 3 bases and J lost 5, with 18 bases in between. CDR3 length: 16 amino acids. CDR3 bases: TGTGCCAGCAGTTTCCCTGGCCACCTTCCCCAAGATACGCAGTATTTT. It encodes CASSFPGHLPQDTQYF.

V and J are TRBV5-1 and TRBJ2-7; 10 nucleotides agree with TRBD2. Germline V gene sequence: CDR1 SGHRS, CDR2 YFSETQ. V lost 4 bases to trimming and J lost 0 bases; unmatched junction nucleotides: 16. The CDR3 has 19 amino acids. In DNA form, the CDR3 reads TGCGCCAGCAGCAAACATACCGCCCCACTAGCGGGGAGCTCCTACGAGCAGTACTTC. It encodes CASSKHTAPLAGSSYEQYF.

The chain combines TRBV20-1 with TRBJ1-3; D gene unclear. CDR1 and CDR2 from the germline V gene are DFQATT and SNEGSKA (reference sequence). V lost 5 bases and J lost 4, with 6 bases in between. The CDR3 is made up of 11 amino acids. The CDR3 loop reads CSAPLGNTIYF. The DNA for the CDR3 is TGCAGTGCTCCCTTAGGAAACACCATATATTTT.

This clonotype was seen many times. The CDR3 DNA sequence: TGCGCCAGCAGCTCAGGTTCTGAGGGCACTGAAGCTTTCTTT. Protein sequence: CASSSGSEGTEAFF. The chain employs TRBV5-1 and TRBJ1-1; no clear D. Trimming removed 3 bases at V and 4 bases at J, with 13 bases between. The CDR3 runs 14 residues. Germline values: CDR1 SGHRS, CDR2 YFSETQ.

This clonotype was counted ten times or more. The chain recombines TRBV29-1 with TRBJ2-1; 12 nucleotides match TRBD2. With V trimmed by 6 bases and J by 10 bases, 7 bases remained unmatched. Germline loops: CDR1 SQVTM, CDR2 ANQGSEA. The CDR3 runs to 13 residues. The CDR3 DNA is TGCAGCGTCGCTAGCGGGAGGGCCCGCGAGCAGTTCTTC. This translates into CSVASGRAREQFF.

This clonotype showed up just a few times. This CDR3 is CASTTLGRAGNEQFF. DNA of the CDR3: TGTGCCAGCACGACCTTGGGCAGGGCGGGGAATGAGCAGTTCTTC. This rearrangement joins TRBV3-1 to TRBJ2-1; maybe TRBD2 (6 bases). Germline-derived CDR1 and CDR2 are LGHDT and YNNKEL (reference sequence). This CDR3 region has 15 residues. V shed 7 bases and J shed 7 bases, with 20 bases lying between them.

A few counts support this clonotype. This chain links TRBV12-3 or TRBV12-4 with TRBJ2-7; tentative D call: TRBD1 (5 bases). The length of the CDR3 is 12 residues. Trimming removed 5 bases from V and 6 bases from J, with 11 bases in between. CDR3 DNA: TGTGCCAGCAGTCCCGACAGCGTCGAGCAGTACTTC. Amino acids: CASSPDSVEQYF.

For this clonotype: The junction and the germline gene differ at one end; a read error may be behind it. The chain has TRBV12-3 or TRBV12-4 and TRBJ1-1; D is unresolved. CDR3 length: 14 residues. CDR3 in DNA: TGTGCCAGCAGTGGACCTGCACTGAACACTAAAGCTTTCTTT. Protein sequence: CASSGPALNTKAFF.

The chain carries TRBV18 and TRBJ1-1; D is undetermined. Germline lookup yields CDR1 KGHSH and CDR2 LQKENI. V shed 2 bases and J shed 0 bases, with 10 bases lying between them. The CDR3 is made up of 15 amino acids. This CDR3 reads CASSPGASMNTEAFF. As DNA, the CDR3 is TGTGCCAGCTCACCAGGAGCATCGATGAACACTGAAGCTTTCTTT.

The chain employs TRBV5-1 and TRBJ2-1; D remains ambiguous. CDR1 and CDR2 (germline): SGHRS, YFSETQ. V gave up 0 bases and J gave up 2 bases, with 9 bases separating them. The CDR3 has 15 amino acids. CDR3 residues: CASSLGQLTYNEQFF. As DNA, the CDR3 is TGCGCCAGCAGCTTGGGCCAGCTCACCTACAATGAGCAGTTCTTC.

The chain is built from TRBV10-3 and TRBJ2-7, with 7 positions matching TRBD1. Losses at the gene ends were 10 bases for V and 1 base for J; bases not matched to a gene: 1. Per germline, CDR1 ENHRY and CDR2 SYGVKD. The CDR3 has 11 amino acids. Here the CDR3 reads CATGQSYEQYF. As DNA, the CDR3 is TGTGCCACGGGACAGTCCTACGAGCAGTACTTC.

The table lists this clonotype with a few counts. V and J are TRBV3-1 and TRBJ1-3, with D unclear. Germline assignment: CDR1 LGHDT and CDR2 YNNKEL (reference sequence). The CDR3 loop spans 13 amino acids. V dropped 4 bases and J dropped 6 bases, with 10 bases sitting between them. The CDR3 is CASSRRRANTIYF. The CDR3 nucleotides are TGTGCCAGCAGCCGACGTAGGGCAAACACCATATATTTT.

This clonotype has just a few counts. The chain joins TRBV6-5 to TRBJ2-7, with 9 bases lining up with TRBD2. Trimming took 2 bases from V and 6 from J; bases not matched to a gene: 8. CDR3 length equals 15 residues. Germline V lookup: CDR1 MNHEY, CDR2 SVGAGI. The CDR3 coding sequence is TGTGCCAGCAGTTACGGGGCGGGAGGGGGATCCGAGCAGTACTTC. It is translated as CASSYGAGGGSEQYF.

The rearrangement joins TRBV9 to TRBJ2-3; 10 nucleotides align to TRBD2. This CDR3 contains 16 residues. Germline CDR1 SGDLS, CDR2 YYNGEE. Losses at the gene ends were 0 bases for V and 4 bases for J; bases not matched to a gene: 5. CDR3 in DNA: TGTGCCAGCAGCGTAGGACGAGCGGGAGGGGCAGATACGCAGTATTTT. It specifies CASSVGRAGGADTQYF.

This clonotype was found a few times. This chain joins TRBV20-1 and TRBJ2-7; 8 bases agree with TRBD1. The CDR3 runs 13 residues. J was trimmed by 2 bases and V by 4 bases; bases with no gene match: 4. Per the germline V gene, CDR1 is DFQATT and CDR2 is SNEGSKA (reference sequence). The CDR3 spells CSAIYRGTYEQYF. The CDR3 region has the DNA TGCAGTGCTATATACAGGGGGACCTACGAGCAGTACTTC.

The CDR3: CASSRTGGREKLFF. In DNA form, the CDR3 reads TGTGCCAGCAGTAGGACAGGGGGAAGGGAAAAACTGTTTTTT. The V and J genes are TRBV6-1 and TRBJ1-4, with 10 positions matching TRBD1. Germline assignment: CDR1 MNHNS and CDR2 SASEGT. This CDR3 has 14 residues. V lost 5 bases and J lost 8; bases outside the gene matches: 5.